This TCR beta chain is drawn from a study of cytomegalovirus exposure and HLA in healthy donors. The PCR made use of 60 Vbeta and 13 Jbeta primers. Only in-frame clones appear in the TCRdb table, and some are missing; sequencing was by immunoSEQ multiplex PCR. The sample has about 170,000 clones, about 85% seen once. This TCR derives from a man aged 18 to 35 in good health and CMV-seropositive. Sequenced: PBMCs.

The DNA of the CDR3 is TGTGCCAGCAGCCCGTCAACAGGGGGCTGGAACACCGGGGAGCTGTTTTTT. This encodes CASSPSTGGWNTGELFF. The rearrangement uses TRBV14 and TRBJ2-2, with TRBD1 matching 9 bases. The V gene's germline CDR1 is SGHDN and CDR2 FVKESK. The CDR3 totals 17 residues. Trimming took 4 bases from V and 1 from J; bases not matched to a gene: 7.